This T cell receptor beta chain is drawn from a study of Ad26.COV2.S vaccination and SARS-CoV-2 variants (dated by TCRdb to about 2021). Regarding the study in general: TCRbeta repertoire sequencing served as the tool for gauging how specific and how broad the SARS-CoV-2-reactive T cell receptors were following Ad26.COV2.S vaccination. A total of around 32 samples were included in the TCR-sequenced set, comprising roughly 19 Ad26.COV2.S vaccine recipients, 5 placebo recipients and 8 SARS-CoV-2 convalescent individuals.

With regard to this clone: Its specific antigen is unknown. No qualities accompany the bases; no much larger clone lies one base away.

TCRbeta CDR3 regions were sequenced with the immunoSEQ Assay. After extraction, genomic DNA underwent amplification by bias-controlled multiplex PCR, followed by high-throughput sequencing. Regarding the original processing steps: To quantify the absolute abundance of every unique TCRbeta CDR3 region, sequences were collapsed and filtered. Usable DNA was measured by amplifying reference genes present in all nucleated cells, and TCRbeta template counts were normalized to that usable DNA to estimate T cell fraction. Repertoire TCRs were annotated as SARS-CoV-2-specific when V gene, CDR3 amino acid sequence and J gene were exactly matched to a known reactive TCR set. The reference SARS-CoV-2 TCR set was obtained from MIRA and was filtered for enrichment in COVID-19-positive ImmuneCODE repertoires, whereby public or cross-reactive TCRs were removed. Drawing on the MIRA antigens, annotated TCRs were analysed further at the level of specific ORF or position within ORF. Breadth was defined as the number of annotated unique rearrangements divided by the total number of unique productive rearrangements, and depth was defined as the summed frequency of the annotated unique rearrangements. Group comparisons of TCR breadth used two-sided Wilcoxon rank-sum tests. The immuneACCESS repertoire file appears here via TCRdb, limited to in-frame rearrangements. These files lack a portion of the clones; in checked studies, under half of the deficit traces to unresolved V genes, and the cause of the others is not known. The DNA was the basis for D and trimming; V, J and clone size are from that table. The sample contains fewer than 55,000 clones, 65% to 90% of them found a single time. Of the sample, roughly 45% falls within the top ten clones.

V and J are trimmed by 3 bases and 0 bases, and the gene matches miss 0 bases of the junction. Measured from the cysteine to the phenylalanine, the CDR3 is 15 residues long. The only DNA kept is the CDR3, 45 bases in frame from the first base. Based on the germline V gene, the CDR1 and CDR2 sequences are KGHSH and LQKENI. The paper's findings and limits, for the study overall: After vaccination, substantial breadth of spike-specific CD8+ and CD4+ T cell responses was reported. Comparable non-spike TCR breadth was observed between vaccine and placebo recipients, consistent with only spike being contained in the vaccine. It was noted by the authors that total T cell responses may have been underestimated by the TCR breadth and depth analyses. Ad26.COV2.S recipients had higher spike-specific TCR breadth than placebo recipients (P = 0.0014).

This sample's time point label indicates: individuals recovered from natural SARS-CoV-2 infection. Specimen: peripheral blood, collected after recovery from COVID-19. The sequence links TRBV18 to TRBJ2-7; 12 central bases correspond to TRBD2. This clonotype originated in a human donor who had recovered from COVID-19. The DNA sequence reads TGTGCCAGCTCACCGACTAGCGGGGGCTCCTACGAGCAGTACTTC. Translated, it reads CASSPTSGGSYEQYF.